This TCR beta chain was sequenced during a study of T cell responses to AZD1222 COVID-19 vaccine. Study at large: Pooled together were second doses at about 4 or about 12 weeks.

Repertoires were generated with immunoSEQ multiplex PCR, while TCRdb's copy carries only in-frame clones and drops some. Here the sample spans 100,000 or so clones, roughly nine tenths being singletons. Trimming cost V 0 bases and J 0 bases, with 6 bases left between them. Germline V gives CDR1 MGHRA, CDR2 YSYEKL. This CDR3 is 16 amino acids long. Sample: peripheral blood, taken on day 0 of AZD1222 vaccination. This clonotype was obtained from an adult in good health. The chain couples TRBV4-1 to TRBJ2-6; no reliable D call. The CDR3 here is CASSQDRRSGANVLTF. CDR3 nucleotides: TGCGCCAGCAGCCAAGATAGGCGCTCTGGGGCCAACGTCCTGACTTTC.